Listed here are 16 T cell receptor beta chains from one sample, sequenced in a study of blood T cell repertoires in COVID-19. The assay was immunoSEQ multiplex PCR, and TCRdb's table has in-frame clones only and misses some. This sample yields roughly 400,000 clones, of which about 92% are seen a single time; 0.6% belongs to the top ten. Sequenced input: PBMCs or T cells enriched from blood (not recorded which). All receptors derive from a man aged 18 to 29 who had recovered from COVID-19.

The genes are TRBV2 and TRBJ2-3; TRBD2 matches 7 bases. CDR1 and CDR2 from the germline V gene are SNHLY and FYNNEI. The trim removed 3 bases at V and 4 bases at J, leaving 7 bases unmatched. There are 15 residues in the CDR3. CDR3: CASSDRGRDADTQYF. The CDR3 nucleotides are TGTGCCAGCAGTGACCGGGGGAGGGACGCAGATACGCAGTATTTT.

CDR3 nucleotide sequence: TGCGCCAGCACTTTCCCCGGGAGAGAATATGGCTACACCTTC. It yields the protein CASTFPGREYGYTF. The chain recombines TRBV5-1 with TRBJ1-2; D is unresolved. Germline CDR1 is SGHRS and CDR2 is YFSETQ. V shed 6 bases and J shed 5 bases, with 17 bases lying between them. The CDR3 runs to 14 residues.

V gene TRBV27 combines with J gene TRBJ2-1; unclear D gene. The CDR3 runs 14 residues. Trimming took off 5 bases at V and 3 bases at J, with 11 bases between the two ends. Germline CDR1 and CDR2: MNHEY and SMNVEV (reference sequence). Written as DNA, the CDR3 is TGTGCCAGCAGTCCCCTGGGCAGCTACAATGAGCAGTTCTTC. Its translation: CASSPLGSYNEQFF.

J is TRBJ2-3 and V is TRBV9; 7 nucleotides align to TRBD2. The CDR3 sequence is 15 residues long. Germline V gene sequence: CDR1 SGDLS, CDR2 YYNGEE. Germline trimming cut 6 bases from V and 6 bases from J; bases unmatched to any gene: 13. CDR3 DNA sequence: TGTGCCAGCAACTTTGCGGGAGTGTTACGGGATACGCAGTATTTT. This encodes CASNFAGVLRDTQYF.

The V and J genes are TRBV9 and TRBJ1-2; 11 bases are a match to TRBD1. Germline loops: CDR1 SGDLS, CDR2 YYNGEE. The CDR3 sequence is 13 residues long. V lost 3 bases, J lost 8 bases, and 3 bases stayed unmatched. CDR3 coding DNA: TGTGCCAGCAGCGGGACAGGGGGCGGGGGCTACACCTTC. It specifies CASSGTGGGGYTF. Combining the CDR3 with reference TRBV9 and TRBJ1-2 gives the whole variable domain DSGVTQTPKHLITATGQRVTLRCSPRSGDLSVYWYQQSLDQGLQFLIQYYNGEERAKGNILERFSAQQFPDLHSELNLSSLELGDSALYFCASSGTGGGGYTFGSGTRLTVV.

The genes are TRBV7-3 and TRBJ1-2; D is possibly TRBD1 (6 bases). Trimming stripped 2 bases from V and 4 bases from J, with 14 bases between. The CDR3 runs 15 residues. Germline V gives CDR1 SGHTA, CDR2 FQGTGA. The chain's CDR3 is CASSLQAGAVYGYTF. The CDR3 DNA sequence: TGTGCCAGCAGCTTACAGGCAGGGGCGGTCTATGGCTACACCTTC.

V and J are TRBV29-1 and TRBJ1-1, with TRBD1 as a possible D gene (6 bases). Germline values: CDR1 SQVTM, CDR2 ANQGSEA. CDR3 size: 15 residues. Trimming left V 7 bases short and J 0 bases short, with 18 bases between. CDR3 bases: TGCAGCGCCGGGAGGGGGTCTGGCATGAACACTGAAGCTTTCTTT. Translated, it gives CSAGRGSGMNTEAFF. Combining the CDR3 with reference TRBV29-1 and TRBJ1-1 gives the whole variable domain SAVISQKPSRDICQRGTSLTIQCQVDSQVTMMFWYRQQPGQSLTLIATANQGSEATYESGFVIDKFPISRPNLTFSTLTVSNMSPEDSSIYLCSAGRGSGMNTEAFFGQGTRLTVV.

The chain uses TRBV19 and TRBJ1-6; D is ambiguous. Deletions cut 3 bases from V and 2 bases from J, with 14 bases between. The CDR3 spans 17 residues. Germline V gene sequence: CDR1 LNHDA, CDR2 SQIVND (reference sequence). CDR3 in amino acids: CASSMAAGPAYNSPLHF. The CDR3 coding sequence is TGTGCCAGTAGTATGGCAGCGGGTCCGGCCTATAATTCACCCCTCCACTTT.

The chain is built from TRBV5-4 and TRBJ2-2; 8 bases map to TRBD1. The germline V gene has CDR1 SGHNT and CDR2 YYREEE (reference sequence). The trim removed 0 bases at V and 4 bases at J, leaving 8 bases unmatched. The CDR3 loop spans 17 amino acids. Here the CDR3 reads CASSLAWGQATTGELFF. CDR3 DNA sequence: TGTGCCAGCAGCTTGGCCTGGGGACAGGCGACCACCGGGGAGCTGTTTTTT.

The chain has TRBV9 and TRBJ1-1; D call uncertain. The ends were cut back, 2 bases at V and 1 base at J, with 18 bases in the middle. This CDR3 has 17 residues. Germline CDR1 SGDLS, CDR2 YYNGEE. The CDR3 sequence is CASSVKAGRAPNTEAFF. The CDR3 bases are TGTGCCAGCAGCGTGAAAGCCGGGAGAGCGCCGAACACTGAAGCTTTCTTT.

The J gene is TRBJ1-3, the V gene TRBV5-1; the match to TRBD1 covers 8 bases. Germline values: CDR1 SGHRS, CDR2 YFSETQ. The CDR3 runs 15 residues. V lost 3 bases, J lost 3 bases, and 5 bases stayed unmatched. DNA of the CDR3: TGCGCCAGCAGCTCCCAGGGGGCCCGTGGAAACACCATATATTTT. Translation: CASSSQGARGNTIYF.

The rearrangement joins TRBV19 to TRBJ2-2; 8 bases align to TRBD2. The CDR3 is made up of 16 amino acids. After removal of 5 bases from V and 3 bases from J, the junction contained 8 bases not matched to a gene. The germline CDR1 and CDR2 sequences are LNHDA and SQIVND (reference sequence). The CDR3: CASSPPVAGHTGELFF. CDR3 sequence (DNA): TGTGCCAGTAGTCCCCCCGTAGCGGGGCACACCGGGGAGCTGTTTTTT.

This clone appeared a single time. The gene calls are TRBV14 and TRBJ2-1; D is uncertain. There are 12 residues in the CDR3. In germline, CDR1 is SGHDN, CDR2 FVKESK. With 0 bases removed from V and 9 bases from J, the gap between germline ends came to 6 bases. CDR3 sequence: CASSQDWSEQFF. DNA for the CDR3: TGTGCCAGCAGCCAAGATTGGAGTGAGCAGTTCTTC. The full variable domain, completed using reference TRBV14 and TRBJ2-1, is EAGVTQFPSHSVIEKGQTVTLRCDPISGHDNLYWYRRVMGKEIKFLLHFVKESKQDESGMPNNRFLAERTGGTYSTLKVQPAELEDSGVYFCASSQDWSEQFFGPGTRLTVL.

The DNA for the CDR3 is TGTGCCAGCAGCCCGGACTTGGGAGGCTACGAGCAGTACTTC. The encoded protein is CASSPDLGGYEQYF. The V and J genes are TRBV5-5 and TRBJ2-7; D is possibly TRBD2 (6 bases). Trimming stripped 4 bases from V and 3 bases from J, with 14 bases between. The CDR3 covers 14 residues. Per germline, CDR1 SGHKS and CDR2 YYEKEE (reference sequence). Looking up the rest from reference TRBV5-5 and TRBJ2-7 gives the full variable domain: DAGVTQSPTHLIKTRGQQVTLRCSPISGHKSVSWYQQVLGQGPQFIFQYYEKEERGRGNFPDRFSARQFPNYSSELNVNALLLGDSALYLCASSPDLGGYEQYFGPGTRLTVT.

The rearrangement links TRBV27 to TRBJ2-1; TRBD2 matches 15 bases. V lost 5 bases to trimming and J lost 10 bases; unmatched junction nucleotides: 12. CDR1 and CDR2 (germline): MNHEY, SMNVEV (reference sequence). The CDR3 covers 17 residues. CDR3 loop: CASSLYAGLAGGGEQFF. The CDR3 region has the DNA TGTGCCAGCAGTCTTTACGCGGGACTAGCGGGAGGAGGGGAGCAGTTCTTC.

The V call is TRBV19, the J call TRBJ2-2; weak D call: TRBD1 (5 bases). CDR1 is LNHDA and CDR2 is SQIVND in the germline V gene (reference sequence). V lost 4 bases, J lost 4 bases, and 10 bases lay in between. This CDR3 is built from 14 residues. This CDR3 is CASSTQGSTGELFF. CDR3 nucleotide sequence: TGTGCCAGTAGTACCCAGGGCTCCACCGGGGAGCTGTTTTTT.